These 28 T cell receptor beta chains were sequenced from one sample in a study of T cells in Graves' hyperthyroidism and ophthalmopathy. Using RNA transcripts as the source, TCR beta CDR3 regions were amplified. The primer set for the first-round RT-PCR of the TCR CDR3 was HTBI. MiXCR was run by TCRdb on the multiplex PCR reads, yielding one entry per CDR3 protein. This sample has hundreds of thousands of distinct CDR3 sequences, with 15% to 18% found just once. The sequenced sample was blood. The receptors here all came from a woman in her late teens or twenties with Graves' hyperthyroidism.

The chain is built from TRBV11-2 and TRBJ1-2; perhaps TRBD1 as D (5 bases). Germline V lookup: CDR1 SGHAT, CDR2 FQNNGV. The V gene lost 1 base and the J gene lost 4 bases, with 13 bases spanning the gap. The CDR3 is 15 residues long. This CDR3 is CASSLVAQGTYGYTF. DNA of the CDR3: TGTGCCAGCAGCTTAGTCGCCCAGGGAACCTATGGCTACACCTTC.

This chain joins TRBV19 and TRBJ1-4; D might be TRBD1 (6 bases). CDR1 is LNHDA, CDR2 SQIVND, per germline (reference sequence). This CDR3 has 13 residues. The ends were cut back, 6 bases at V and 6 bases at J, with 11 bases in the middle. This CDR3 is CASSRGRDEKLFF. CDR3 sequence (DNA): TGTGCCAGTAGCCGGGGGCGGGATGAAAAACTGTTTTTT.

This clonotype occurred many times. The rearrangement links TRBV5-1 to TRBJ1-3; possible D gene TRBD1, 5 bases. Germline lookup yields CDR1 SGHRS and CDR2 YFSETQ. The CDR3 runs to 16 residues. The V and J ends lost 3 bases and 0 bases respectively, with 13 bases between them. The CDR3 DNA sequence: TGCGCCAGCAGCTACGGGGGGGGTTACTCTGGAAACACCATATATTTT. This translates into CASSYGGGYSGNTIYF.

This clonotype was seen many times. The chain employs TRBV7-9 and TRBJ2-3, with D possibly TRBD2 on 6 matching bases. V lost 6 bases to trimming and J lost 6 bases, with 19 bases between them. Germline values: CDR1 SEHNR, CDR2 FQNEAQ (reference sequence). The CDR3 is 15 amino acids. Written as DNA, the CDR3 is TGTGCCAGCAGGCGGGACTCCCAAACCAGGGATACGCAGTATTTT. It yields the protein CASRRDSQTRDTQYF. Together with reference TRBV7-9 and TRBJ2-3, the CDR3 gives the full variable domain: DTGVSQNPRHKITKRGQNVTFRCDPISEHNRLYWYRQTLGQGPEFLTYFQNEAQLEKSRLLSDRFSAERPKGSFSTLEIQRTEQGDSAMYLCASRRDSQTRDTQYFGPGTRLTVL.

The chain couples TRBV5-5 to TRBJ1-2, with D possibly matching TRBD1 (6 bases). The germline V and J ends were trimmed by 4 bases and 3 bases, with 13 bases remaining between them. CDR3 size: 14 residues. Germline CDR1 reads SGHKS; CDR2 reads YYEKEE (reference sequence). CDR3 residues: CASSSQQGDYGYTF. The CDR3 region has the DNA TGTGCCAGCAGCAGCCAACAGGGAGACTATGGCTACACCTTC.

At least ten counts were recorded for this clonotype. This chain uses TRBV7-8 with TRBJ2-3; TRBD2 matches 10 bases. Germline CDR1 and CDR2: SGHVS and FQNEAQ. Trimming cost V 4 bases and J 2 bases; bases outside gene matches: 9. CDR3 length: 17 residues. The DNA of the CDR3 is TGTGCCAGCAGCTCCGTAGCGGGAGGCTTCCACACAGATACGCAGTATTTT. Translating gives CASSSVAGGFHTDTQYF. Together with reference TRBV7-8 and TRBJ2-3, the CDR3 gives the full variable domain: GAGVSQSPRYKVAKRGQDVALRCDPISGHVSLFWYQQALGQGPEFLTYFQNEAQLDKSGLPSDRFFAERPEGSVSTLKIQRTQQEDSAVYLCASSSVAGGFHTDTQYFGPGTRLTVL.

Many counts were recorded for this clonotype. This chain joins TRBV20-1 and TRBJ2-7, with 10 bases fitting TRBD2. The CDR3 length is 16 residues. The germline CDR1 and CDR2 sequences are DFQATT and SNEGSKA (reference sequence). CDR3 residues: CSGSSGRDSRTYEQYF. The CDR3 coding sequence is TGCAGCGGGTCCAGCGGGAGGGATAGTAGAACCTACGAGCAGTACTTC.

This clonotype was seen many times. The gene calls are TRBV10-3 and TRBJ2-7; the match to TRBD2 covers 14 bases. The CDR3 totals 17 residues. V was pared by 6 bases and J by 2 bases, with 9 bases of the junction left unmatched. Germline loops: CDR1 ENHRY, CDR2 SYGVKD. CDR3: CAIRSGTSGGEAYEQYF. CDR3 coding DNA: TGTGCCATCAGGTCAGGGACTAGCGGGGGAGAAGCCTACGAGCAGTACTTC.

The V call is TRBV4-1, the J call TRBJ2-1; TRBD2 agrees at 8 bases. The CDR3 runs 18 residues. The V gene end was trimmed by 4 bases and the J gene end by 0 bases; junction bases not matched to a gene: 11. Germline V gives CDR1 MGHRA, CDR2 YSYEKL. This chain's CDR3 is CASSPRGGGLSSYNEQFF. CDR3 nucleotide sequence: TGCGCCAGCAGCCCCCGGGGGGGGGGCCTTAGCTCCTACAATGAGCAGTTCTTC.

This clonotype came up many times. J is TRBJ1-2 and V is TRBV20-1; 9 nucleotides align to TRBD1. V shed 3 bases, J shed 7 bases, and the junction held 12 bases outside the gene matches. The CDR3 contains 15 residues. The germline V gene has CDR1 DFQATT and CDR2 SNEGSKA (reference sequence). The chain's CDR3 is CSASLETGGASGYTF. Here the CDR3 DNA reads TGCAGTGCTAGTCTAGAAACAGGGGGCGCAAGTGGCTACACCTTC.

The chain carries TRBV2 and TRBJ2-2; a weak D match, TRBD1 (6 bases). The ends were cut back, 6 bases at V and 8 bases at J, with 16 bases in the middle. The germline V gene encodes CDR1 SNHLY and CDR2 FYNNEI. The CDR3 runs to 14 residues. As DNA, the CDR3 is TGTGCCAGCAGAGCCGACAGGCTGAGGGGGGAGCTGTTTTTT. Its translation: CASRADRLRGELFF.

The V and J genes are TRBV5-6 and TRBJ1-2; 9 positions match TRBD1. CDR1 and CDR2 (germline): SGHDT, YYEEEE. The CDR3 length is 14 residues. Trimming removed 5 bases from V and 4 bases from J; junction bases left unmatched: 6. The CDR3 region is CASRATGGVYGYTF. CDR3 in DNA: TGTGCCAGCAGGGCCACAGGGGGCGTCTATGGCTACACCTTC.

The table lists this clonotype with many counts. The CDR3 DNA reads TGTGCCTGGGGACGGGACTCAAACTATGGCTACACCTTC. Translation: CAWGRDSNYGYTF. The chain has TRBV30 and TRBJ1-2; the D gene is possibly TRBD1 (5 bases). Trimming stripped 5 bases from V and 2 bases from J, with 12 bases between. The CDR3 has 13 residues. From germline, CDR1 is GTSNPN and CDR2 SVGIG (reference sequence).

This clonotype was seen ten or more times. The chain joins TRBV5-1 to TRBJ2-7; maybe TRBD2 (6 bases). Germline V gene sequence: CDR1 SGHRS, CDR2 YFSETQ. V was clipped by 1 base and J by 7 bases, with 12 bases between them. This CDR3 region has 13 residues. CDR3 sequence reads: CASSLNGAGEQYF. The CDR3 DNA reads as TGCGCCAGCAGCTTGAATGGGGCGGGGGAGCAGTACTTC.

In its sample, this clonotype was seen many times. DNA for the CDR3: TGTGCCAGCAGTTACATGCGGGGAAGCTCCTACGAGCAGTACTTC. This gives the protein CASSYMRGSSYEQYF. The V and J genes are TRBV6-2 or TRBV6-3 and TRBJ2-7; D perhaps matches TRBD2 (6 bases). V was cut by 2 bases and J by 0 bases, with 11 bases left in between. This CDR3 spans 15 amino acids. Germline loops: CDR1 MNHEY, CDR2 SVGEGT.

This clonotype was found a few times. V and J are TRBV7-3 and TRBJ2-1; TRBD2 matches 8 bases. Per the germline V gene, CDR1 is SGHTA and CDR2 is FQGTGA. Trimming at V came to 5 bases and at J to 4 bases, leaving 7 bases not matched to a gene. The CDR3 consists of 15 residues. CDR3 sequence (DNA): TGTGCCAGCAGCCAAAAGACTAGCGCATACAATGAGCAGTTCTTC. It specifies CASSQKTSAYNEQFF.

In this sample, this clonotype turned up many times. The chain employs TRBV29-1 and TRBJ1-1; no firm D call. Trimming left V 6 bases short and J 10 bases short, with 6 bases between. The CDR3 is 8 amino acids. The germline V gene encodes CDR1 SQVTM and CDR2 ANQGSEA. The CDR3 loop reads CSVSGAFF. In DNA form, the CDR3 reads TGCAGCGTGAGTGGAGCTTTCTTT.

The rearrangement links TRBV11-2 to TRBJ2-7; no reliable D call. The last part of the DNA fits TRBJ2-1 better; the J call may be wrong. CDR1 and CDR2 from the germline V gene are SGHAT and FQNNGV. The CDR3 extends over 15 amino acids. The CDR3 DNA sequence: TGTGCCAGCAGCTTAAGATTGTCTTCAACCTACGAGCAGTTCTTC. Protein: CASSLRLSSTYEQFF.

The chain links TRBV27 to TRBJ1-5, with 9 positions matching TRBD1. With V trimmed by 6 bases and J by 9 bases, 9 bases remained unmatched. The length of the CDR3 is 14 residues. Germline values: CDR1 MNHEY, CDR2 SMNVEV (reference sequence). The CDR3 bases are TGTGCCAGCAGCAAAAGGGACAGGGAGACGCCCCAGCATTTT. Translating gives CASSKRDRETPQHF.

The table lists this clonotype with a few counts. The chain joins TRBV20-1 to TRBJ1-4; D not resolved. Per the germline V gene, CDR1 is DFQATT and CDR2 is SNEGSKA (reference sequence). V gave up 6 bases and J gave up 0 bases, with 14 bases separating them. This CDR3 is 15 amino acids long. The CDR3 region has the DNA TGCAGTGCACCAAAATCGATAGCAACTAATGAAAAACTGTTTTTT. Protein: CSAPKSIATNEKLFF.

The chain employs TRBV12-3 or TRBV12-4 and TRBJ2-5; D unclear. V was trimmed by 3 bases and J by 7 bases, leaving 12 bases between them. The CDR3 length is 13 residues. DNA of the CDR3: TGTGCCAGCAGTTTGTCCGCGGTGGCGACCCAGTACTTC. It is translated as CASSLSAVATQYF.

In this sample, this clonotype turned up many times. The chain recombines TRBV5-1 with TRBJ2-1; TRBD2 matches 9 bases. Trimming removed 3 bases from V and 6 bases from J; junction bases left unmatched: 7. The CDR3 sequence is 15 residues long. Germline V gene lookup returns CDR1 SGHRS and CDR2 YFSETQ. The CDR3 loop reads CASSYVAGVSNEQFF. CDR3 coding DNA: TGCGCCAGCAGCTATGTAGCGGGAGTGAGCAATGAGCAGTTCTTC. Full variable domain (rest looked up from reference TRBV5-1 and TRBJ2-1): KAGVTQTPRYLIKTRGQQVTLSCSPISGHRSVSWYQQTPGQGLQFLFEYFSETQRNKGNFPGRFSGRQFSNSRSEMNVSTLELGDSALYLCASSYVAGVSNEQFFGPGTRLTVL.

This clonotype was observed many times. This sequence joins TRBV25-1 and TRBJ2-1, with TRBD1 matching over 10 bases. Germline CDR1 and CDR2: MGHDK and SYGVNS. The J segment lost 3 bases and the V segment lost 0 bases, leaving 5 bases of the junction unmatched. CDR3 size: 17 residues. CDR3 bases: TGTGCCAGCAGTGAATATCGTGGGACAGGGGACTACAATGAGCAGTTCTTC. This sequence encodes CASSEYRGTGDYNEQFF.

In this sample, this clonotype turned up many times. This chain uses TRBV10-3 with TRBJ2-5, with D possibly TRBD2 on 6 matching bases. Germline V gene sequence: CDR1 ENHRY, CDR2 SYGVKD. The CDR3 extends over 13 amino acids. The V end was cut by 9 bases, the J end by 2 bases, with 13 bases between. The CDR3 reads CAIAPGDQETQYF. The CDR3 region has the DNA TGTGCCATTGCCCCGGGGGATCAAGAGACCCAGTACTTC.

This clonotype was seen at least ten times. J is TRBJ1-3 and V is TRBV29-1; D call uncertain. Between the trimmed V and J ends, which lost 4 bases and 0 bases, there was a span of 10 bases. CDR1 is SQVTM, CDR2 ANQGSEA, per germline. CDR3 length equals 14 residues. The CDR3 region has the DNA TGCAGCGTTGTAACCGGGCCCTCTGGAAACACCATATATTTT. This gives the protein CSVVTGPSGNTIYF.

This clonotype has a handful of counts. The chain is built from TRBV30 and TRBJ2-7, with a weak D call TRBD2 (6 bases). The CDR3 has 13 amino acids. Germline V gene sequence: CDR1 GTSNPN, CDR2 SVGIG (reference sequence). With 3 bases removed from V and 3 bases from J, the gap between germline ends came to 12 bases. In nucleotides, the CDR3 is TGTGCCTGGAGCACCGGGACTTACTACGAGCAGTACTTC. It is translated as CAWSTGTYYEQYF.

In its sample, this clonotype was seen many times. The chain combines TRBV7-9 with TRBJ2-6; 8 nucleotides line up with TRBD1. This CDR3 has 19 residues. CDR1 is SEHNR and CDR2 is FQNEAQ in the germline V gene (reference sequence). V shed 0 bases, J shed 0 bases, and the junction held 7 bases outside the gene matches. In nucleotides, the CDR3 is TGTGCCAGCAGCTTAGCAAGAGGGACAGGAGTCTCTGGGGCCAACGTCCTGACTTTC. It translates to CASSLARGTGVSGANVLTF.

This clonotype was observed at least ten times. The V call is TRBV27, the J call TRBJ2-3; possibly TRBD1 for D (6 bases). Trimming left V 6 bases short and J 8 bases short, with 15 bases between. This CDR3 has 13 amino acids. Per the germline V gene, CDR1 is MNHEY and CDR2 is SMNVEV (reference sequence). The CDR3 DNA follows: TGTGCCAGCAGCCCTACGACAGGTTTTACGCAGTATTTT. It codes for CASSPTTGFTQYF.